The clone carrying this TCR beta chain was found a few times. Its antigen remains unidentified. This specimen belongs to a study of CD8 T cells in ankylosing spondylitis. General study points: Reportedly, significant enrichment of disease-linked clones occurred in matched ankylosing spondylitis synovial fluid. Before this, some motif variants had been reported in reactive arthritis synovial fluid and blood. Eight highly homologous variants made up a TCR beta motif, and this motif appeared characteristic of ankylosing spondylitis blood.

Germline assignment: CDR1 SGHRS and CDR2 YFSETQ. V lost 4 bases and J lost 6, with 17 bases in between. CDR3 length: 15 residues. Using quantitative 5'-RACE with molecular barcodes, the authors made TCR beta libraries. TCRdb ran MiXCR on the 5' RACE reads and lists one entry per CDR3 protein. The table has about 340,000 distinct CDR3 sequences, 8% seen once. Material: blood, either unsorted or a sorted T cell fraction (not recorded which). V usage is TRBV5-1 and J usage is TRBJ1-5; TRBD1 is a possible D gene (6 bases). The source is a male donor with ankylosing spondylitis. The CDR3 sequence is CASSPRDKGVQPQHF. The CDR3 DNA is TGCGCCAGCAGCCCCAGGGACAAGGGGGTTCAGCCCCAGCATTTT.